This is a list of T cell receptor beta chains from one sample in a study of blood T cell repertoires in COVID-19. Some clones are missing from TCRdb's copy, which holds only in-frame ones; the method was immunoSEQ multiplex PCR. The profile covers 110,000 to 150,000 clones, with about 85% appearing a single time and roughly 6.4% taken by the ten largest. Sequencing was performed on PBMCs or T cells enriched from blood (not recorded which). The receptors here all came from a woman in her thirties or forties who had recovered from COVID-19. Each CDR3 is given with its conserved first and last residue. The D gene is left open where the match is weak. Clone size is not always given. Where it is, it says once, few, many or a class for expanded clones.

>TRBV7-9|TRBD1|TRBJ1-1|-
TGTGCCAGCAGCTTAGACGGGCAGGGGGTCACTGAAGCTTTCTTT
CASSLDGQGVTEAFF
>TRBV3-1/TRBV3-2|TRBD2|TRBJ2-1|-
TGTGCCAGCAGCCAACCCCCGGGACTAGCGGGAGAGAATGAGCAGTTCTTC
CASSQPPGLAGENEQFF
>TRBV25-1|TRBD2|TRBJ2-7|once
TGTGCCAGCAGTGACAGGAATAGCGGGAGCTACGAGCAGTACTTC
CASSDRNSGSYEQYF
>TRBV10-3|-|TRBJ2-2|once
TGTGCCATCAGTGAGTCGAGTTCCGGGAGAGGTACCGGGGAGCTGTTTTTT
CAISESSSGRGTGELFF
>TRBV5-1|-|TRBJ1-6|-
TGCGCCCGGCGAGGGGGATATAATTCACCCCTCCACTTT
CARRGGYNSPLHF
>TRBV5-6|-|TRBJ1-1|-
TGTGCCAGCAGCTCGGGGGTTATGAACACTGAAGCTTTCTTT
CASSSGVMNTEAFF
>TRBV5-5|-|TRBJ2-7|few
TGTGCCAGCAGCTTGGAGCTCAGGGGTCACGAGCAGTACTTC
CASSLELRGHEQYF
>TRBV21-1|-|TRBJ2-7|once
TGTGCCAGCAGCGCCAATCAGCGGGAGAACTCCTACGAGCAGTACTTC
CASSANQRENSYEQYF
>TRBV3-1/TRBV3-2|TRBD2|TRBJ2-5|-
TGTGCCAGCAGCCAAGATGCCAGCGGGGGGGGCGGAGAGACCCAGTACTTC
CASSQDASGGGGETQYF
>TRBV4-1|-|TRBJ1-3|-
TGCGCCAGCAGCCGGCAAGCGGTCTTATCTGGAAACACCATATATTTT
CASSRQAVLSGNTIYF
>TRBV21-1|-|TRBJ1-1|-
TGTGCCAGCAGCAAGGAGGGGGGGTACACTGAAGCTTTCTTT
CASSKEGGYTEAFF
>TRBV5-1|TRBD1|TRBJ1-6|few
TGCGCCAGCAGCGAAACCGGGACAGACTCCTATAATTCACCCCTCCACTTT
CASSETGTDSYNSPLHF
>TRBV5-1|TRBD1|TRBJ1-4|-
TGCGCCAGCAGCTCGGACAGGGAGTCTCAGGAAAAACTGTTTTTT
CASSSDRESQEKLFF
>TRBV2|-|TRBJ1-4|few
TGTGCCAGCACCGTTCGACAGGCCCTCGGAGAAAAACTGTTTTTT
CASTVRQALGEKLFF
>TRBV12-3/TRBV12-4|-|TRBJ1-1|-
TGTGCCAGCAGTTTCGGAGGTCCTGAAGCTTTCTTT
CASSFGGPEAFF
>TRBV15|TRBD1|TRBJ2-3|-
TGTGCCACCAGTCGGGACAGCCTAAGCACAGATACGCAGTATTTT
CATSRDSLSTDTQYF